Sequencing of this T cell receptor (beta chain) was carried out in a study of T cell repertoires in cytomegalovirus infection. V lost 2 bases and J lost 10, with 11 bases in between. The germline V gene encodes CDR1 SGHVS and CDR2 FNYEAQ. This CDR3 region has 12 residues. There are a few counts of this clonotype. TCRdb recomputed calls from the reads with MiXCR, one row per CDR3 protein. The sample lists 150,000 to 180,000 distinct CDR3 sequences, around 22% seen once, with over 9.5% in the top ten. This clonotype was sampled from a human donor in good health (CMV status not recorded). Some clones in this sample may be carry-over from other donors' samples. The sample was PBMCs. V gene TRBV7-6 combines with J gene TRBJ2-5, with D perhaps TRBD1 (6 bases). CDR3 amino acids: CASSLNRVDQYF. In nucleotides, the CDR3 is TGTGCCAGCAGCTTAAACAGGGTGGACCAGTACTTC. The variable domain in full, completed from reference TRBV7-6 and TRBJ2-5, reads GAGVSQSPRYKVTKRGQDVALRCDPISGHVSLYWYRQALGQGPEFLTYFNYEAQQDKSGLPNDRFSAERPEGSISTLTIQRTEQRDSAMYRCASSLNRVDQYFGPGTRLLVL.